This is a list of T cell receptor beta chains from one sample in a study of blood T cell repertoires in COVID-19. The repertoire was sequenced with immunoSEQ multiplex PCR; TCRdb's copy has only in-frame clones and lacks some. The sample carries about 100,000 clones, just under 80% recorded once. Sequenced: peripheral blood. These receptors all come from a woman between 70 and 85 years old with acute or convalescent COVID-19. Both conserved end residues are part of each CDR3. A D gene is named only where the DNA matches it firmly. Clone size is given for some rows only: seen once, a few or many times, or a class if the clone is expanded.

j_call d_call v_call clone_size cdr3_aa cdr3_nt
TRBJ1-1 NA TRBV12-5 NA CASGLAATGRMNTEAFF TGTGCTAGTGGTTTGGCGGCGACAGGAAGGATGAACACTGAAGCTTTCTTT
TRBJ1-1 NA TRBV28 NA CASSSIWGGVRTEAFF TGTGCCAGCAGTTCCATCTGGGGAGGGGTGAGGACTGAAGCTTTCTTT
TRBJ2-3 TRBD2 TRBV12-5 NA CASAPNGGDTQYF TGTGCTAGTGCTCCGAACGGGGGGGATACGCAGTATTTT
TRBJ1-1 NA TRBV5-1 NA CASSLGGMNTEAFF TGCGCCAGCAGCTTGGGGGGCATGAACACTGAAGCTTTCTTT
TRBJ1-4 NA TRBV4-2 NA CASSQDFRAEVEKLFF TGTGCCAGCAGCCAAGATTTTCGGGCGGAGGTTGAAAAACTGTTTTTT
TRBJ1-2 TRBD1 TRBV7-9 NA CASSHTRDRGPLGYTF TGTGCCAGCAGCCACACCCGGGACAGGGGGCCTCTTGGCTACACCTTC
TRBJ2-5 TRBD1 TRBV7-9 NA CASSRRQGQGSGTQYF TGTGCCAGCAGCCGCCGCCAAGGACAGGGATCGGGGACCCAGTACTTC
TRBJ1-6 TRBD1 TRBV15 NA CATSRDVGQGNSPLHF TGTGCCACCAGCAGAGATGTGGGACAGGGTAATTCACCCCTCCACTTT
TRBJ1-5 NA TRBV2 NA CASSEGTYGNQPQHF TGTGCCAGCAGTGAGGGGACATATGGCAATCAGCCCCAGCATTTT
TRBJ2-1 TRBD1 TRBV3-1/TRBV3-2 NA CASSQEQGAYNEQFF TGTGCCAGCAGCCAAGAGCAGGGGGCCTACAATGAGCAGTTCTTC
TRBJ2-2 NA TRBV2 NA CASSQDWTGELFF TGTGCCAGCAGTCAAGACTGGACCGGGGAGCTGTTTTTT
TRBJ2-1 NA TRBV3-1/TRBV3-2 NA CASRPGGLTYNEQFF TGTGCCAGCAGACCCGGGGGGCTAACCTACAATGAGCAGTTCTTC
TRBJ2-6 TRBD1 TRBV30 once CAWATGNSGANVLTF TGTGCCTGGGCGACAGGGAACTCTGGGGCCAACGTCCTGACTTTC
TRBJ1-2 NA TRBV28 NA CASSRTDLGGLLNYGYTF TGTGCCAGCAGCCGCACAGATTTAGGAGGACTACTCAACTATGGCTACACCTTC
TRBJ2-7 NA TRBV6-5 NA CASSYSRGGSREQYF TGTGCCAGCAGTTACTCTAGGGGGGGCTCCCGGGAGCAGTACTTC
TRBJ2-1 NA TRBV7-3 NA CASSPDSSERVYYNEQFF TGTGCCAGCAGCCCCGATTCTAGCGAACGAGTCTACTACAATGAGCAGTTCTTC
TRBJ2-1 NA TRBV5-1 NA CASSPGLVNVANEQFF TGCGCCAGCAGCCCTGGGTTGGTTAATGTAGCCAATGAGCAGTTCTTC
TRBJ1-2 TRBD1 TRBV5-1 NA CASSPDRAYGYTF TGCGCCAGCAGCCCGGACAGGGCCTATGGCTACACCTTC
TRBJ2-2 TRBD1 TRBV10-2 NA CASRSTGGAGTGELFF TGCGCCAGCAGATCGACAGGGGGCGCGGGGACCGGGGAGCTGTTTTTT
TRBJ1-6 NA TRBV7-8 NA CASRLRQGGSPLHF TGTGCCAGCAGGCTTCGGCAGGGAGGTTCACCCCTCCACTTT
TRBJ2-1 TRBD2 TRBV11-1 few CASSLGRAGHEQFF TGTGCCAGCAGCTTAGGTCGAGCGGGGCATGAGCAGTTCTTC
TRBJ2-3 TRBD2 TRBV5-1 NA CASSLVAGGQDTQYF TGCGCCAGCAGCTTGGTAGCGGGGGGGCAAGATACGCAGTATTTT
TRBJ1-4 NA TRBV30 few CAWSIAGEKLFF TGTGCCTGGAGTATCGCAGGTGAAAAACTGTTTTTT
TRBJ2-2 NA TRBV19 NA CASSMARVVDTGELFF TGTGCCAGTAGTATGGCGAGGGTGGTGGACACCGGGGAGCTGTTTTTT
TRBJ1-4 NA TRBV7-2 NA CASSLRRANEKLFF TGTGCCAGCAGCCTACGCCGGGCTAATGAAAAACTGTTTTTT
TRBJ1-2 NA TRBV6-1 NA CASSEIWAGFGYGYTF TGTGCCAGCAGTGAAATTTGGGCAGGGTTTGGCTATGGCTACACCTTC
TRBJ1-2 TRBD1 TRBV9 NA CASSQGQDYGYTF TGTGCCAGCAGCCAGGGACAGGACTATGGCTACACCTTC
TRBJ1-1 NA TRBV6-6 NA CASSWTAMNTEAFF TGTGCCAGCAGTTGGACAGCCATGAACACTGAAGCTTTCTTT
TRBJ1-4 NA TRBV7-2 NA CASSLSPGEKLFF TGTGCCAGCAGCTTAAGCCCCGGTGAAAAACTGTTTTTT
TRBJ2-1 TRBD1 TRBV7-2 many CASSLGYGDRDEQFF TGTGCCAGCAGCTTAGGCTACGGGGACAGGGATGAGCAGTTCTTC
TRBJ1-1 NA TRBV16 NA CASSPDGTRRQGAFF TGTGCCAGCAGCCCAGACGGCACACGTCGCCAGGGAGCTTTCTTT
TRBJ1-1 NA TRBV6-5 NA CASSREGGKGTEAFF TGTGCCAGCAGCCGAGAAGGGGGAAAAGGAACTGAAGCTTTCTTT
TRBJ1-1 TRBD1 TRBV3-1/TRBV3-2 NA CASDQGTGEAFF TGTGCCAGCGATCAGGGGACAGGAGAAGCTTTCTTT
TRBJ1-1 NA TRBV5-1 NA CASSLYSQETEAFF TGCGCCAGCAGCTTGTATTCACAGGAGACTGAAGCTTTCTTT
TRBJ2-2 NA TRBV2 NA CASSEGGINTGELFF TGTGCCAGCAGTGAGGGAGGAATCAACACCGGGGAGCTGTTTTTT
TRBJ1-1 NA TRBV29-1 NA CSAGRQDTEAFF TGCAGCGCGGGGCGACAGGACACTGAAGCTTTCTTT
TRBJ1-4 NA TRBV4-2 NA CASSGEKLFF TGTGCCAGCAGCGGGGAAAAACTGTTTTTT
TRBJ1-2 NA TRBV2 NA CASNLGRTKAAF TGTGCCAGCAATCTTGGACGGACCAAAGCGGCCTTC
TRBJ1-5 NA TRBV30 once CAWAGSSNQPQHF TGTGCCTGGGCGGGGTCCTCCAATCAGCCCCAGCATTTT
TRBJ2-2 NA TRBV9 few CASRATGRTGELFF TGTGCCAGCAGGGCTACAGGGCGTACCGGGGAGCTGTTTTTT
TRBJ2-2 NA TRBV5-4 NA CASSLSGVNTGELFF TGTGCCAGCAGCTTATCGGGGGTAAACACCGGGGAGCTGTTTTTT
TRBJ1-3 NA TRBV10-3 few CAISESGSSGNTIYF TGTGCCATCAGTGAGTCGGGCAGCTCTGGAAACACCATATATTTT
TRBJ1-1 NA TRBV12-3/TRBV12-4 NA CASSFIEDTEAFF TGTGCCAGCAGTTTTATAGAAGACACTGAAGCTTTCTTT
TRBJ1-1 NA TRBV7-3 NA CASSFTGNTEAFF TGTGCCAGCAGCTTCACAGGGAACACTGAAGCTTTCTTT
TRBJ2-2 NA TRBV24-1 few CATSDLRTGLETGELFF TGTGCCACCAGTGATTTGCGCACAGGTCTCGAGACCGGGGAGCTGTTTTTT